This T cell receptor (beta chain) was documented in a study of cytomegalovirus exposure and HLA in healthy donors. Study as a whole: The study placed 70% to 90% of its 398 genotyped donors in the Caucasian-associated ancestry cluster.

Study conclusions and caveats: A later analysis showed that HLA-associated TCR beta chains had undergone more clonal expansion than equally common others. Earlier results showed most TCR beta V segments being productive about 87% or about 30% of the time.

The CDR3 has 13 residues. The germline V gene encodes CDR1 MDHEN and CDR2 SYDVKM. Trimming took 6 bases from V and 0 from J, leaving 3 bases between them. 60 Vbeta and 13 Jbeta primers were used in PCR. Data came from immunoSEQ multiplex PCR; TCRdb stores just in-frame clones and leaves some out. The sample contains about 57,000 clones, 65% to 90% of which appear only once. About this clone: The antigen is undetermined.

Sequencing was done on a sample of PBMCs. V gene TRBV28 combines with J gene TRBJ2-6; no clear D gene. The origin of this receptor is a man aged 25 to 40 in good health and CMV-seronegative. The CDR3: CASSLSGANVLTF. CDR3 nucleotides: TGTGCCAGCAGCCTCTCTGGGGCCAACGTCCTGACTTTC.